The present T cell receptor (beta chain) was sequenced within a study of cytomegalovirus exposure and HLA in healthy donors (dated 2017 in TCRdb). Looking at the study overall: In an earlier analysis of 587 of the donors, under 300 Gb of sequence data and 100 million or so unique TCR beta sequences from about 179 million T cells were reported. Roughly 300 gigabases of sequencing data and 70 million to 85 million unique TCR sequences were included in an early release covering around 650 HLA-typed donors. The genetic ancestry cluster associated with self-reported Caucasian donors included about four fifths of the 300 to 400 genotyped donors. The study aimed to test whether signatures of past pathogen exposure could be identified by cataloging public T cell receptors. Using immunosequencing, the study profiled T cell repertoires from fewer than 850 subjects and related those repertoires to cytomegalovirus serostatus. A separate validation cohort of about 110 different subjects was used in addition to the approximately 610-subject first cohort. To predict cytomegalovirus infection status, the study combined high-throughput TCR immunosequencing, statistical association of individual TCRs with disease status, and machine learning. A later analysis re-examined previously published TCR beta repertoires from 610 or so donors and added high-resolution HLA genotyping to investigate patterns of TCR occurrence. The later analysis used no new phenotypic data to find candidate immune exposures, relying instead on TCR beta sequences and their occurrence across donors. To decide whether each TCR beta V gene segment behaved as functional or pseudogenic, an earlier analysis of 587 of the donors relied on high-throughput TCR beta sequencing. Donor age, sex, ethnicity and CMV serostatus were compiled together with the repertoire data. A later genetic analysis took genome-wide SNP genotypes for about 65% of the 666 donors and used that subset as a discovery cohort. All discovery cohort repertoires had been generated using a single sequencing platform. Both class I and class II loci were covered by HLA typing, at four-digit resolution. The number of typed donors differed by locus: about 620-640 for A, B, C, DRB1 and DQB1; 500 to 550 for DQA1; approximately 600 for DPA1; and about 450 for DPB1. Five DR-DQ haplotypes were treated as single units for association and clustering because of strong linkage in the cohort. Among about 390 genotyped donors of the cohort, an average of approximately 250,000 unique TCR beta nucleotide sequences were sequenced per donor, 15% to 20% of them non-productive. On the study overall, not on this receptor specifically: Several of the top co-occurrence clusters appeared to be linked to parvovirus B19, influenza, CMV and Epstein-Barr virus, according to a later analysis. Presence/absence analyses assumed roughly uniform sequencing depth across donors, an assumption that may not hold. A later analysis associated around 16,000 TCR beta sequences with specific HLA alleles at a false discovery rate of 0.05. Broadly in line with IMGT annotations, most TCR beta V segments showed up in productive rearrangements about 87% or about 30% of the time in an earlier analysis of 587 of the donors. Immune exposure information for the cohort was limited to CMV serostatus. Most TCR sequences were observed very rarely across donors, whereas some public TCRs were present in many individuals. Because counts were too low, under 20 rarely observed V segments, including chromosome 9 orphons, were left out of the earlier analysis of 587 of the donors. A further reported finding was that TCR beta sequences accurately predicted the HLA-A and HLA-B alleles for most subjects in the first cohort. Most CMV-associated TCR beta chains appeared to be HLA-restricted in a later analysis, and the HLA associations seemed to be driven largely by CMV exposure. Because the 87-base-pair reads could not distinguish some IMGT-functional V segments, including TRBV6-2 and TRBV6-3, those segments were excluded. Because HLA typing was missing for some donors at each locus, association tests included only the typed subset. According to a later analysis, TCR association rates differed among HLA loci, with DRB1 alleles showing the most associated TCRs and HLA-C alleles showing the fewest. According to the authors, the approach could potentially be generalized to other disease states and immunological phenotypes. Correlated functional status among segregating V segments might reflect linkage disequilibrium, but an unknown experimental factor could not be ruled out. A cluster of highly shared sequence variants was judged likely to represent a technical artifact of the sequencing pipeline. This cohort had only TCR beta chains sequenced, and the lack of alpha or paired-chain data limited which features could be detected. Cytomegalovirus status was reported to be diagnosed by the classifier with high specificity and sensitivity in both the original and validation cohorts. In a later analysis, HLA-associated TCR beta chains were found to be more clonally expanded and to have lower generation probabilities than equally common non-associated chains. V-gene and J-gene trimming of TCR beta chains was associated with a missense DCLRE1C variant in a later genetic analysis, and the association was replicated in an independent cohort. In the study, roughly 160 TCR beta chains were listed as associated with cytomegalovirus. In a later genetic analysis, fewer N-insertions in productive TCRs were reported among donors in an Asian-associated ancestry cluster than the roughly 640-donor mean. In vitro tests confirmed that a few of the cytomegalovirus-associated TCR beta chains recognize cytomegalovirus antigens. When HLA alleles, especially DR and DQ, strongly co-occurred, TCR associations were difficult to assign to individual alleles.

At the junction V is shortened by 5 bases and J by 2 bases, with 13 bases in between. The germline V gene (reference sequence) specifies LNHDA as CDR1 and SQIVND as CDR2. Including the terminal cysteine and phenylalanine, the CDR3 comprises 14 residues. CDR3 DNA only is kept here, 42 bases in frame from base 1. A note on this clone: Its antigen is unknown. Per-base qualities were not stored, and no clone one base away is much larger.

The cohort consisted of approximately 690 healthy bone marrow donors. All cohort members were sampled while nominally healthy, although unrecorded immune exposures were likely present. The donor tested CMV seropositive and was one of the 289 seropositive cohort members. A peripheral blood sample was provided by each donor, and peripheral blood mononuclear cells were used for TCR beta sequencing. Genomic DNA was extracted from the blood cell samples with the Qiagen DNeasy Blood Extraction Kit. Libraries were made using the immunoSEQ multiplex PCR assay. For the multiplex PCR, a mixture combining 60 forward primers for TCR Vbeta segments and 13 reverse primers for TCR Jbeta segments was used. A multiplex PCR assay on genomic DNA amplified the CDR3 region of rearranged TCR beta genes. The Illumina HiSeq System was used to sequence the amplified TCR beta libraries as 87-base-pair reads. The authors' pipeline ran thus. In a later analysis, tens of millions of unique TCR beta chains were counted across the approximately 620 repertoires, and roughly 9.9 million of these chains were shared by at least two donors. Raw reads were error-corrected and collapsed into unique sequences with a nearest-neighbor algorithm that merged closely related sequences to remove PCR and sequencing errors. CDR3 sequences were aligned to IMGT reference sequences to assign V, D and J gene segments. For a sequence to be retained, at least a six-nucleotide match to both a V gene segment and a J gene segment was required. Rearrangements were classified as productive when the CDR3 lacked stop codons and remained in frame with V and J, and all other rearrangements were classified as non-productive. Following IMGT convention, CDR3 was defined as the stretch from the second conserved V-encoded cysteine up to the conserved J-encoded phenylalanine. The earlier analysis of about 530 of the donors excluded any sequence lacking an unambiguous match to a single V gene segment. An earlier analysis of some 500 of the donors classified V segments as functional when productive rearrangements were above 56.7% and as segregating when the standard deviation between donors was above 5%. To diagnose cytomegalovirus status from the catalog of TCR beta chain sequences, a statistical classification framework was built. A later analysis assigned V and J genes by comparing TCR nucleotide sequences with IMGT/GENE-DB human TR gene sequences. In a later analysis, CDR3 sequences and most-parsimonious VDJ recombination scenarios were assigned using the TCRdist pipeline. In a later analysis, each TCR beta chain was defined by its CDR3 amino acid sequence together with its V-gene family, and reads without a unique V-gene family were excluded. To address suspected cross-contamination and a sequencing artifact, a later analysis removed approximately 600 highly shared, low-generation-probability nucleotide sequences. In a later analysis, a clonal expansion index for each public chain was calculated from normalized within-repertoire ranks of inferred template counts. Generation probabilities in a later analysis came from a VDJ recombination model fitted to out-of-frame rearrangements, and those results were checked against IGoR. In a later analysis, hypergeometric tests were used to score TCR-TCR, TCR-HLA and TCR-CMV co-occurrence, with a repertoire-size bias correction applied to TCR pairs. In a later analysis, false discovery rates were estimated by permuting HLA or CMV assignments 20 times. In a later analysis, co-occurring TCRs were grouped using DBSCAN, with TCRdist sequence similarity added in when clustering inside HLA-allele-positive subsets. Repertoires with fewer than 30,000 or more than 120,000 public chains, plus five repertoires with anomalous nucleotide sharing, were excluded from co-occurrence clustering. Here the immuneACCESS table is served through TCRdb, limited to in-frame sequences with V and J called. Missing clones are a known gap in these copies; in checked studies unresolved V genes cover under half, and the rest lacks a known reason. The V and J calls and the clone size are those of that table, but D and trimming were determined from the DNA. This sample is represented by roughly 68,000 clones; around 79% of them were singletons. The ten largest make up around 7% of the sample.

The sample was PBMCs. Recombination joined TRBV19 with TRBJ2-7; TRBD2 is perhaps the D gene, given 6 matching bases. The sequence was collected from a woman in her thirties in good health and CMV-seropositive. The CDR3 protein: CASSPRGLPYEQYF. The nucleotide sequence reads TGTGCCAGTAGTCCCCGGGGACTGCCCTACGAGCAGTACTTC.